Listed here are 25 T cell receptor beta chains from one sample, sequenced in a study of T cells after yellow fever vaccination (dated by TCRdb to the late 2010s). The sample's treatment or condition label is to be understood as: live attenuated yellow fever vaccine strain. To prepare the library, 5' RACE was applied. The sample was run on an Illumina NovaSeq 6000. Through fastp at Q25 and MiXCR, TCRdb rebuilt clones from the public reads, retaining in-frame beta chains. Rows with one shared CDR3 protein collapse into an entry with the most common genes and DNA. Across this sample there are some 320,000 distinct CDR3 sequences, with roughly 4.3% seen only once. Of the sample, approximately 23% is held by the ten largest clones. The specimen comprised PBMCs, sampled 5 days after the yellow fever booster vaccination. Source of these receptors: a man aged 18 to 29 who received the YFV17D yellow fever vaccine.

This clonotype was seen a handful of times. This chain uses TRBV5-1 with TRBJ1-1; no clear D. CDR3 length equals 13 residues. From germline, CDR1 is SGHRS and CDR2 YFSETQ. Between the trimmed V and J ends, which lost 2 bases and 7 bases, there was a span of 12 bases. CDR3 region: CASSFGSYLEAFF. CDR3 bases: TGCGCCAGCAGCTTTGGCAGTTACCTTGAAGCTTTCTTT.

The chain joins TRBV20-1 to TRBJ1-5; D call uncertain. Trimming left V 0 bases short and J 6 bases short, with 21 bases between. The germline V gene has CDR1 DFQATT and CDR2 SNEGSKA (reference sequence). This CDR3 is 17 amino acids long. The chain's CDR3 is CSARDTTTVSRRQPQHF. The CDR3 region has the DNA TGCAGTGCTAGAGATACTACGACTGTTTCCCGTCGTCAGCCCCAGCATTTT.

This clonotype has a count of ten or more. This chain uses TRBV4-1 with TRBJ2-7; no definite D call. The CDR3 length is 16 residues. V lost 0 bases, J lost 0 bases, and 12 bases lay in between. The germline gives CDR1 MGHRA, CDR2 YSYEKL. The CDR3 loop is CASSQDQDKPSYEQYF. For the CDR3, the DNA is TGCGCCAGCAGCCAAGATCAAGACAAACCCTCCTACGAGCAGTACTTC.

This clonotype was detected a few times. As DNA, the CDR3 is TGTGCCAGCAGCTTAGACAGAGAGCAGTACTTC. Translation: CASSLDREQYF. The gene calls are TRBV7-2 and TRBJ2-7; D unclear. Trimming removed 1 base at V and 7 bases at J, with 5 bases between. The germline V gene encodes CDR1 SGHTA and CDR2 FQGNSA. This CDR3 has 11 amino acids.

This clonotype was counted many times. V gene TRBV7-9 combines with J gene TRBJ1-1; D is unresolved. In germline, CDR1 is SEHNR, CDR2 FQNEAQ (reference sequence). V was trimmed by 10 bases and J by 6 bases, leaving 15 bases between them. The CDR3 extends over 12 amino acids. CDR3 DNA: TGTGCCATCCTGGTGGCGACCTCTGAAGCTTTCTTT. Amino acid sequence: CAILVATSEAFF.

With respect to this clonotype: A read error is possible here, since a much larger clone lies one base away. The J gene is TRBJ2-5, the V gene TRBV11-2; D is perhaps TRBD1 or TRBD2 (5 bases each). Germline V gene lookup returns CDR1 SGHAT and CDR2 FQNNGV. Trimming stripped 6 bases from V and 5 bases from J, with 13 bases between. CDR3 length: 13 residues. This CDR3 reads CASRSGDPETQYF. The CDR3 DNA follows: TGTGCCAGCAGGTCCGGGGACCCGGAGACCCAGTACTTC. Complete variable domain (other parts from reference TRBV11-2 and TRBJ2-5): EAGVAQSPRYKIIEKRQSVAFWCNPISGHATLYWYQQILGQGPKLLIQFQNNGVVDDSQLPKDRFSAERLKGVDSTLKIQPAKLEDSAVYLCASRSGDPETQYFGPGTRLLVL.

The V and J genes are TRBV19 and TRBJ2-1; 7 bases map to TRBD1. CDR3 length: 14 amino acids. CDR1 LNHDA and CDR2 SQIVND come from the germline V gene (reference sequence). V lost 7 bases, J lost 5 bases, and 8 bases stayed unmatched. The CDR3 nucleotides are TGTGCCAGTACACCGGGACAGAGTAACAATGAGCAGTTCTTC. This translates into CASTPGQSNNEQFF.

This clonotype has a handful of counts. The rearrangement links TRBV20-1 to TRBJ2-7; the D gene is possibly TRBD2 (7 bases). With 6 bases removed from V and 2 bases from J, the gap between germline ends came to 14 bases. The CDR3 runs to 13 residues. In germline, CDR1 is DFQATT, CDR2 SNEGSKA (reference sequence). CDR3 bases: TGCAGTGCCGCGGGGGCGAGGACCTACGAGCAGTACTTC. It encodes CSAAGARTYEQYF.

This clonotype occurred a few times. The chain carries TRBV4-3 and TRBJ2-1; 9 bases are a match to TRBD2. The V segment lost 4 bases and the J segment 16 bases; nucleotides outside the gene matches: 20. This CDR3 has 16 amino acids. Germline CDR1 is LGHNA and CDR2 is YSLEER. The CDR3 bases are TGCGCCAGCAGCCGCGGATCCCAGGGCGGGGGGGGTCTCGACTTCTTC. It specifies CASSRGSQGGGGLDFF.

The table lists this clonotype with a few counts. CDR3 in DNA: TGTGCCAGCAGCCCCCGACGGGCGACCGGCCATTACGGGGAGCTGTTTTTT. Residues: CASSPRRATGHYGELFF. V usage is TRBV3-1 and J usage is TRBJ2-2, with D uncertain. Germline V CDR1 and CDR2: LGHDT, YNNKEL (reference sequence). The CDR3 loop spans 17 amino acids. The ends were cut back, 4 bases at V and 7 bases at J, with 22 bases in the middle.

This clonotype was observed a few times. The chain uses TRBV4-1 and TRBJ2-1; 7 bases align to TRBD1. Germline assignment: CDR1 MGHRA and CDR2 YSYEKL. The CDR3 is 15 residues long. V gave up 0 bases and J gave up 4 bases; unmatched junction bases: 3. CDR3 sequence reads: CASSQEGTEYNEQFF. In DNA, the CDR3 is TGCGCCAGCAGCCAAGAAGGGACAGAATACAATGAGCAGTTCTTC.

The table lists this clonotype with many counts. The V gene is TRBV7-6, the J gene TRBJ2-7, with D possibly TRBD2 on 5 matching bases. The CDR3 runs 13 residues. Germline CDR1 and CDR2: SGHVS and FNYEAQ. For the CDR3, the DNA is TGTGGGACCGTGTGGGTGGGTTATGCGGGGCAGTACTTC. The encoded protein is CGTVWVGYAGQYF.

This clonotype was counted ten times or more. V and J are TRBV5-1 and TRBJ1-1; D gene uncertain. Germline V CDR1 and CDR2: SGHRS, YFSETQ. V was clipped by 4 bases and J by 0 bases, with 13 bases between them. The length of the CDR3 is 15 residues. The CDR3 spells CASSEQTNMNTEAFF. The CDR3 nucleotides read TGCGCCAGCAGCGAGCAGACGAACATGAACACTGAAGCTTTCTTT.

This clonotype was observed at least ten times. The rearrangement joins TRBV7-2 to TRBJ1-1; maybe TRBD1 (5 bases). Trimming shortened V by 5 bases and J by 2 bases, and 9 bases separated the two germline ends. Germline loops: CDR1 SGHTA, CDR2 FQGNSA. The CDR3 sequence is 13 residues long. DNA of the CDR3: TGTGCCAGCAGCCGCAGGGAAAACACTGAAGCTTTCTTT. Translation gives CASSRRENTEAFF.

This clonotype was detected ten times or more. The chain combines TRBV3-1 with TRBJ1-2; D gene uncertain. The length of the CDR3 is 15 residues. Germline CDR1 reads LGHDT; CDR2 reads YNNKEL (reference sequence). Trimming left V 4 bases short and J 8 bases short, with 20 bases between. The CDR3 nucleotides are TGTGCCAGCAGCCTAACCCAGGATTTAATGGGCGGCTACACCTTC. As protein: CASSLTQDLMGGYTF.

The chain links TRBV4-3 to TRBJ2-1; 8 positions match TRBD2. The ends lost 3 bases at V and 10 bases at J; junction bases unmatched: 5. The CDR3 is 13 amino acids. The V gene's germline CDR1 is LGHNA and CDR2 YSLEER. The CDR3 sequence is CASSQVSGEEQFF. DNA of the CDR3: TGCGCCAGCAGCCAGGTTAGCGGGGAAGAGCAGTTCTTC.

This clonotype was recorded a few times. V is TRBV4-3 and J is TRBJ1-2; D may be TRBD1 (5 bases). Per germline, CDR1 LGHNA and CDR2 YSLEER. The CDR3 is made up of 14 amino acids. V gave up 1 base and J gave up 4 bases, with 10 bases separating them. As DNA, the CDR3 is TGCGCCAGCAGCCAAGCGGGGGACGGCTATGGCTACACCTTC. This sequence encodes CASSQAGDGYGYTF.

The chain recombines TRBV28 with TRBJ2-2; tentative D call: TRBD2 (6 bases). The CDR3 runs 16 residues. CDR1 and CDR2 (germline): MDHEN, SYDVKM. Trimming cost V 5 bases and J 2 bases, with 15 bases left between them. For the CDR3, the DNA is TGTGCCAGCAGTAGAAGGAAGCGGGCCAACACCGGGGAGCTGTTTTTT. Protein: CASSRRKRANTGELFF.

This clonotype was observed many times. In DNA, the CDR3 is TGCAGCGTTGCAGCGGGGAGCGGGGCCAACGTCCTGACTTTC. Translating gives CSVAAGSGANVLTF. The J gene is TRBJ2-6, the V gene TRBV29-1, with TRBD2 matching 7 bases. Germline assignment: CDR1 SQVTM and CDR2 ANQGSEA. The V segment lost 4 bases and the J segment 4 bases; nucleotides outside the gene matches: 4. This CDR3 region has 14 residues.

Many counts were recorded for this clonotype. This CDR3 is CASSHGTSGGADTQYF. Written as DNA, the CDR3 is TGTGCCAGCAGCCACGGGACTAGCGGGGGTGCAGATACGCAGTATTTT. J is TRBJ2-3 and V is TRBV14, with 14 bases lining up with TRBD2. The CDR3 runs to 16 residues. Germline CDR1 is SGHDN and CDR2 is FVKESK. The V and J ends lost 3 bases and 4 bases, in that order; junction bases with no gene match: 3.

J is TRBJ1-4 and V is TRBV20-1; D remains ambiguous. The germline gives CDR1 DFQATT, CDR2 SNEGSKA (reference sequence). Trimming removed 4 bases at V and 7 bases at J, with 19 bases between. This CDR3 is 15 amino acids long. In nucleotides, the CDR3 is TGCAGTGCTACCCCGGTGCGGGGATGGGGTGAAAAACTGTTTTTT. Protein product: CSATPVRGWGEKLFF.

This sequence joins TRBV4-3 and TRBJ2-5, with no clear D. V was trimmed by 0 bases and J by 2 bases, leaving 7 bases between them. Looked up from germline, CDR1 is LGHNA and CDR2 is YSLEER. This CDR3 region has 14 residues. The CDR3 DNA sequence: TGCGCCAGCAGCCAAGATCTCCGACAAGAGACCCAGTACTTC. As protein: CASSQDLRQETQYF.

This clonotype showed up just a few times. The rearrangement links TRBV12-3 or TRBV12-4 to TRBJ2-5; no reliable D call. V was cut by 5 bases and J by 2 bases, with 18 bases left in between. CDR3 length equals 16 residues. DNA for the CDR3: TGTGCCAGCAGTCCCGCCTTAGGAGAAACTCAAGAGACCCAGTACTTC. Translated: CASSPALGETQETQYF.

This clonotype has at least ten counts. The chain combines TRBV7-2 with TRBJ2-3; TRBD2 matches at 9 bases. The CDR3 spans 16 residues. V lost 5 bases and J lost 0; bases outside the gene matches: 6. From germline, CDR1 is SGHTA and CDR2 FQGNSA. The CDR3 spells CASSQRGDISTDTQYF. The CDR3 DNA sequence: TGTGCCAGCAGCCAGCGGGGGGACATTAGCACAGATACGCAGTATTTT.

This clonotype was detected a few times. The rearrangement joins TRBV29-1 to TRBJ2-3; perhaps TRBD2 as D (7 bases). The CDR3 is 14 amino acids. The V end was cut by 7 bases, the J end by 4 bases, with 18 bases between. The germline V gene encodes CDR1 SQVTM and CDR2 ANQGSEA. The CDR3 sequence is CSADGRGASDTQYF. CDR3 DNA: TGCAGCGCCGACGGTCGGGGGGCCTCAGATACGCAGTATTTT.